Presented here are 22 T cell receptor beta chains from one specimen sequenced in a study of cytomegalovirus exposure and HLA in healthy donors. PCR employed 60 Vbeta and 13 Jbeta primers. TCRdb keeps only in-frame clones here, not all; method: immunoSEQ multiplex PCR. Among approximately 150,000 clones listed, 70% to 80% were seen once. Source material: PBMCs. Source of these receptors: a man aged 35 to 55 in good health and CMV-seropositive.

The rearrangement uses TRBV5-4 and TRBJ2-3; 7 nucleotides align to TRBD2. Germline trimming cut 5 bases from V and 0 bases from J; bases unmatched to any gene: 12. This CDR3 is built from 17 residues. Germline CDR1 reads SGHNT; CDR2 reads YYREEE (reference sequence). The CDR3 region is CASSSRVRSGSTDTQYF. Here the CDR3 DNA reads TGTGCCAGCAGTTCGCGGGTCCGTAGCGGGAGCACAGATACGCAGTATTTT.

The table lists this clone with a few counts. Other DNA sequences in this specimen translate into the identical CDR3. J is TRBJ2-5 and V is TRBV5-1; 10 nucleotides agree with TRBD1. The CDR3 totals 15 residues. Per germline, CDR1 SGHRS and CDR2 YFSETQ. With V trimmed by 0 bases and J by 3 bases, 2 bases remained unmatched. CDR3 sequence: CASSLAGTGEETQYF. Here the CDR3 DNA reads TGCGCCAGCAGCTTGGCCGGGACAGGGGAAGAGACCCAGTACTTC.

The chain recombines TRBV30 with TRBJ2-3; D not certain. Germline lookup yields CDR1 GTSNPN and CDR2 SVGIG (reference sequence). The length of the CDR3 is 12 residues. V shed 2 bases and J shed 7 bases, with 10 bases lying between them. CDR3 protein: CAWSTRRNTQYF. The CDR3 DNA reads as TGTGCCTGGAGTACCCGCAGGAATACGCAGTATTTT. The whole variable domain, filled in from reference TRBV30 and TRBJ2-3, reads SQTIHQWPATLVQPVGSPLSLECTVEGTSNPNLYWYRQAAGRGLQLLFYSVGIGQISSEVPQNLSASRPQDRQFILSSKKLLLSDSGFYLCAWSTRRNTQYFGPGTRLTVL.

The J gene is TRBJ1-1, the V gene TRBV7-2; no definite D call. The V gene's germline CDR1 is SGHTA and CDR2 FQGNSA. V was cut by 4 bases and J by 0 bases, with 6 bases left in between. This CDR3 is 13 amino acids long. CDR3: CASSWYMNTEAFF. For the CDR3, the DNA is TGTGCCAGCAGCTGGTACATGAACACTGAAGCTTTCTTT.

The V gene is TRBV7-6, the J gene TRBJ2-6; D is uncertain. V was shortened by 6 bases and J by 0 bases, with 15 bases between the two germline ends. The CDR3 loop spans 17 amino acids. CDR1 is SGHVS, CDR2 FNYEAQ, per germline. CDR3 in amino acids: CASSPSRSSSGANVLTF. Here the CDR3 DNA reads TGTGCCAGCAGTCCGAGCAGGTCTTCCTCTGGGGCCAACGTCCTGACTTTC. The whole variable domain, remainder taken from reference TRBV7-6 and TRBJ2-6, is GAGVSQSPRYKVTKRGQDVALRCDPISGHVSLYWYRQALGQGPEFLTYFNYEAQQDKSGLPNDRFSAERPEGSISTLTIQRTEQRDSAMYRCASSPSRSSSGANVLTFGAGSRLTVL.

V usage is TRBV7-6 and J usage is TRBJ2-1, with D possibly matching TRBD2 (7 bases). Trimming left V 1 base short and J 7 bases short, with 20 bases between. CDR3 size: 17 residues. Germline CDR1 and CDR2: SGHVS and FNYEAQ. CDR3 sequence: CASSLVGASGGYNEQFF. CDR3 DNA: TGTGCCAGCAGCTTAGTGGGGGCTAGCGGAGGGTATAATGAGCAGTTCTTC.

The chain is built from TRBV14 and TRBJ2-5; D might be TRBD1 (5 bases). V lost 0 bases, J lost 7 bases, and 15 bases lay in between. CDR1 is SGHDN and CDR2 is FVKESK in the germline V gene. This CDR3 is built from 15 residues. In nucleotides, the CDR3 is TGTGCCAGCAGCCAAGATATGGGGCAGCTGGGGACCCAGTACTTC. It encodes CASSQDMGQLGTQYF.

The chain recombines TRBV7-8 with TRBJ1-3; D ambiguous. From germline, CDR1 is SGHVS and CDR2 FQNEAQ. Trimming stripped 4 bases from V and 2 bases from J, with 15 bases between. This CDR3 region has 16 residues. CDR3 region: CASSSLTRRTGNTIYF. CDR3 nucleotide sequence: TGTGCCAGCAGCTCCTTGACCCGGAGGACTGGAAACACCATATATTTT.

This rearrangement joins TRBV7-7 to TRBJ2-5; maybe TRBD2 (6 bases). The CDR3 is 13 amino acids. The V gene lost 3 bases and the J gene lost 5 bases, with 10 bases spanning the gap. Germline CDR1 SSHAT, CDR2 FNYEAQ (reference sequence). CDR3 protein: CASSFPGSETQYF. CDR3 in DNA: TGTGCCAGCAGCTTCCCCGGGAGTGAGACCCAGTACTTC.

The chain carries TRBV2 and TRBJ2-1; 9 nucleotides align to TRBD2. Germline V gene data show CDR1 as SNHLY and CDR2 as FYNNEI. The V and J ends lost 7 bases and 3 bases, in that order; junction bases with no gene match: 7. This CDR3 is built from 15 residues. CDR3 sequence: CASIGGRAYYNEQFF. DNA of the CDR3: TGTGCCAGCATTGGCGGGAGGGCCTACTACAATGAGCAGTTCTTC.

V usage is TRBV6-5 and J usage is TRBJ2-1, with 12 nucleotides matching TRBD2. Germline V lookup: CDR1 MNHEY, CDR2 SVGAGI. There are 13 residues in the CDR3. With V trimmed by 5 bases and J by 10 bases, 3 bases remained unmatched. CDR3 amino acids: CASSPGLAGEQFF. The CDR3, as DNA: TGTGCCAGCAGTCCGGGACTAGCGGGCGAGCAGTTCTTC.

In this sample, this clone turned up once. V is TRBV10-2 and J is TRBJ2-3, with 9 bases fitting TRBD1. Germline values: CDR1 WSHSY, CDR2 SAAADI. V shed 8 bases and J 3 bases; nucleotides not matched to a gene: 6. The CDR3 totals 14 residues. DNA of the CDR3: TGCGCCAGCGTGACGGGACAGGGAACAGATACGCAGTATTTT. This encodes CASVTGQGTDTQYF.

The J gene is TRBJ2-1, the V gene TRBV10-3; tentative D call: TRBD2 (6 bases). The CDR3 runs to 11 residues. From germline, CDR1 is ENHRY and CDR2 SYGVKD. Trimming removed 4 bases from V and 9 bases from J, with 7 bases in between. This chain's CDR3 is CAISGLGEQFF. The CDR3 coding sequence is TGTGCCATCAGTGGACTAGGTGAGCAGTTCTTC.

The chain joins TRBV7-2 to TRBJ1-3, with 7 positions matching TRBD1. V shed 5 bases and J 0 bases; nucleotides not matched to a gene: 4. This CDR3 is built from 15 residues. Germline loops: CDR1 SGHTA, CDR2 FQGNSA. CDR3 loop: CASSRDSGSGNTIYF. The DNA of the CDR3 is TGTGCCAGCAGCCGGGACAGCGGCTCTGGAAACACCATATATTTT.

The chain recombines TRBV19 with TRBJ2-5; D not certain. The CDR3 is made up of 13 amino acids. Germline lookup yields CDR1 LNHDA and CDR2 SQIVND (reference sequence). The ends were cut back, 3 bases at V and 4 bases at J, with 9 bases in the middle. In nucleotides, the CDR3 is TGTGCCAGTAGTATTTATGGGCCAGAGACCCAGTACTTC. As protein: CASSIYGPETQYF.

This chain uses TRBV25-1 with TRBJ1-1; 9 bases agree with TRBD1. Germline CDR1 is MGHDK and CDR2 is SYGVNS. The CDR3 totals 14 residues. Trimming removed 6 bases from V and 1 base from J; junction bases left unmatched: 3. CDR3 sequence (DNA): TGTGCCAGCAGCGGACAGGGGTCGAACACTGAAGCTTTCTTT. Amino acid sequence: CASSGQGSNTEAFF.

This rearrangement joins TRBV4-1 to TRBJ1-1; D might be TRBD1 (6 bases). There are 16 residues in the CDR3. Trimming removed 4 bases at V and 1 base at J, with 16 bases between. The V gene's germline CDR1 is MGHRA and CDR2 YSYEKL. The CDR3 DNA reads TGCGCCAGCAGCCCCTTCGGCAGGGGAGAGAACACTGAAGCTTTCTTT. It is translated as CASSPFGRGENTEAFF.

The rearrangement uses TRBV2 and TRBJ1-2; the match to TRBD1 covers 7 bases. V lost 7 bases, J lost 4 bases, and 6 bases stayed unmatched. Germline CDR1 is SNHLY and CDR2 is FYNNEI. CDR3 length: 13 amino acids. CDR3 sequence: CASTPDRIYGYTF. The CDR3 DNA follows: TGTGCCAGCACCCCGGACAGGATCTATGGCTACACCTTC.

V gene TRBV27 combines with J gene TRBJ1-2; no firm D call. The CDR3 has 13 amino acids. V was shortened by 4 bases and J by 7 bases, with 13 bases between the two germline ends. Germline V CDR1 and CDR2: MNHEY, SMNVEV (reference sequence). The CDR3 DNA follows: TGTGCCAGCAGTTACCTCGGAGGGAGTGGCTACACCTTC. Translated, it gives CASSYLGGSGYTF.

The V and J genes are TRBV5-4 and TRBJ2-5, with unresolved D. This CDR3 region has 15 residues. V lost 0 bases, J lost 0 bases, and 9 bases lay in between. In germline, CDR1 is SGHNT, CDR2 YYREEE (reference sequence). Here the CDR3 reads CASSLVPRDQETQYF. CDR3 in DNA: TGTGCCAGCAGCTTGGTCCCTAGAGACCAAGAGACCCAGTACTTC. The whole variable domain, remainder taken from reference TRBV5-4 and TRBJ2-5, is ETGVTQSPTHLIKTRGQQVTLRCSSQSGHNTVSWYQQALGQGPQFIFQYYREEENGRGNFPPRFSGLQFPNYSSELNVNALELDDSALYLCASSLVPRDQETQYFGPGTRLLVL.

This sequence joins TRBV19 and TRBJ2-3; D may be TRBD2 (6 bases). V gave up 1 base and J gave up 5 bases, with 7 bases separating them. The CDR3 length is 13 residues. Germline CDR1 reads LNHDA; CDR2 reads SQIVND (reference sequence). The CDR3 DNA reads TGTGCCAGTAGTATAGTGGGAGGAGATACGCAGTATTTT. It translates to CASSIVGGDTQYF.

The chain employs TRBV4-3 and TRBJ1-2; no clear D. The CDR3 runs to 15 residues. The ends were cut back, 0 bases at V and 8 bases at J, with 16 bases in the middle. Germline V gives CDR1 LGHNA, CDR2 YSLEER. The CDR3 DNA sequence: TGCGCCAGCAGCCAAGACCCGGGTTTTCGAGGAGGCTACACCTTC. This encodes CASSQDPGFRGGYTF.